This TCR beta chain stems from a study of control samples from healthy donors and cancer patients. Germline V CDR1 and CDR2: LNHDA, SQIVND (reference sequence). V lost 6 bases and J 0 bases, leaving 9 bases between the germline ends. This CDR3 spans 15 amino acids. The repertoire was sequenced with immunoSEQ multiplex PCR; TCRdb's copy has only in-frame clones and lacks some. The sample lists 100,000 or so clones, 83% occurring once. This chain connects TRBV19 to TRBJ2-6; D not certain. Source material: blood. This receptor was taken from a woman aged 50 to 60 in good health. The CDR3 DNA sequence: TGTGCCAGTAGGACCCTGAGCTCTGGGGCCAACGTCCTGACTTTC. It specifies CASRTLSSGANVLTF.